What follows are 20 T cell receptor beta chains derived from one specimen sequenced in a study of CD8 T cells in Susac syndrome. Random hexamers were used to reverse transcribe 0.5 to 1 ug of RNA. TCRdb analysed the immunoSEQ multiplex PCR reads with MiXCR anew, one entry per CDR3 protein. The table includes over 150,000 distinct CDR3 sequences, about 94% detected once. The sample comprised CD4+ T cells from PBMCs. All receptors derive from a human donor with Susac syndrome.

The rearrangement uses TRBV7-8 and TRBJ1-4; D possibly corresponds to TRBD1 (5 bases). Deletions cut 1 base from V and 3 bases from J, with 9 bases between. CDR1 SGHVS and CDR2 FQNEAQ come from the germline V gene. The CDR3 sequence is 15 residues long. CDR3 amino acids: CASSLVGPPNEKLFF. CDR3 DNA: TGTGCCAGCAGCTTAGTGGGGCCACCTAATGAAAAACTGTTTTTT.

The CDR3 region is CASSVGGRETQYF. CDR3 DNA: TGTGCCAGCAGCGTTGGGGGCCGAGAGACCCAGTACTTC. The chain recombines TRBV9 with TRBJ2-5; TRBD1 is a possible D gene (6 bases). The CDR3 has 13 amino acids. Germline V CDR1 and CDR2: SGDLS, YYNGEE. Deletions cut 2 bases from V and 4 bases from J, with 9 bases between.

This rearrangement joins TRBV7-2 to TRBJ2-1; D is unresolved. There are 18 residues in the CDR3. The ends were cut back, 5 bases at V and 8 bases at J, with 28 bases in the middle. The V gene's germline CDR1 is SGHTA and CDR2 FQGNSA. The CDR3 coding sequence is TGTGCCAGCAGCCCCCCACGGGTGGTTCCCTGGGATAGGCATGAGCAGTTCTTC. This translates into CASSPPRVVPWDRHEQFF.

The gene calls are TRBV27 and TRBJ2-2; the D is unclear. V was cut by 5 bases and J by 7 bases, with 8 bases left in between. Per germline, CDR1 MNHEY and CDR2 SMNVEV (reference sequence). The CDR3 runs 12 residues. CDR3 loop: CASSGVGGELFF. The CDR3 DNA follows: TGTGCCAGCAGTGGAGTTGGCGGGGAGCTGTTTTTT.

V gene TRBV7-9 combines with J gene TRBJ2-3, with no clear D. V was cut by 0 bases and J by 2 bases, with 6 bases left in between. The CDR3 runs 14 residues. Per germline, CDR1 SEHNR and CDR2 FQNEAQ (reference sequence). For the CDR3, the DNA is TGTGCCAGCAGCTTAGCGGGATACACAGATACGCAGTATTTT. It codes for CASSLAGYTDTQYF.

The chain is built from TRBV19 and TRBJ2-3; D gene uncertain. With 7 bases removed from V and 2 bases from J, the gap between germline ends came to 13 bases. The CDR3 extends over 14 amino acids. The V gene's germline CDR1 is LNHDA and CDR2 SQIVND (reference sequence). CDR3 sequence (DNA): TGTGCCAGTAAAGTGGCCTCCTCCACAGATACGCAGTATTTT. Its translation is CASKVASSTDTQYF.

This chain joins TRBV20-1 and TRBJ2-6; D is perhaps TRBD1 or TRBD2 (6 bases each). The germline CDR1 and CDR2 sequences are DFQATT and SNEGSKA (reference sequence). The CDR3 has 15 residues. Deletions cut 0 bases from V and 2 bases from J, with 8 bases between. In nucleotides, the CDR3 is TGCAGTGCTAGAGAAGGGGGGCCTGGGGCCAACGTCCTGACTTTC. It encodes CSAREGGPGANVLTF.

The CDR3 region is CATRNPNRDSYEQYF. Here the CDR3 DNA reads TGTGCCACCAGAAACCCTAACAGGGACTCCTACGAGCAGTACTTC. The chain joins TRBV10-3 to TRBJ2-7, with TRBD1 as a possible D gene (6 bases). Germline V lookup: CDR1 ENHRY, CDR2 SYGVKD. The CDR3 length is 15 residues. The V and J ends lost 10 bases and 0 bases respectively, with 19 bases between them.

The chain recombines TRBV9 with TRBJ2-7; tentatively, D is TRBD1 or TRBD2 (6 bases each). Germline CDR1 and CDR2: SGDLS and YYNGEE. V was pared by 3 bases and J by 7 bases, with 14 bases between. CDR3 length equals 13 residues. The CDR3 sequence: CASSEGDFGEQYF. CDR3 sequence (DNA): TGTGCCAGCAGCGAGGGGGACTTCGGGGAGCAGTACTTC. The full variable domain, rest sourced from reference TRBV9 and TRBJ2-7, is DSGVTQTPKHLITATGQRVTLRCSPRSGDLSVYWYQQSLDQGLQFLIQYYNGEERAKGNILERFSAQQFPDLHSELNLSSLELGDSALYFCASSEGDFGEQYFGPGTRLTVT.

CDR3 sequence: CASSWSGASAPLHF. The CDR3 DNA is TGTGCCAGCAGTTGGTCAGGGGCATCGGCACCCCTCCACTTT. The chain employs TRBV12-3 or TRBV12-4 and TRBJ1-6; TRBD1 is a possible D gene (6 bases). The V end was cut by 4 bases, the J end by 11 bases, with 15 bases between. This CDR3 spans 14 amino acids.

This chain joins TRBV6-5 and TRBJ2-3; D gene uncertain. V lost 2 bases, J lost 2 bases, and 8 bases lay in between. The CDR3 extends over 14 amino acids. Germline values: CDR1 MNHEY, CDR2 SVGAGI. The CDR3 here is CASSYDAFTDTQYF. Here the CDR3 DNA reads TGTGCCAGCAGTTACGACGCGTTCACAGATACGCAGTATTTT.

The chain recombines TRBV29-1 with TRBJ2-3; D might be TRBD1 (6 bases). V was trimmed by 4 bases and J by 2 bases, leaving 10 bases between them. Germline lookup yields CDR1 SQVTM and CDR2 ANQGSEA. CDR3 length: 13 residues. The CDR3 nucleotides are TGCAGCGTTGGGGACATACCCACAGATACGCAGTATTTT. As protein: CSVGDIPTDTQYF.

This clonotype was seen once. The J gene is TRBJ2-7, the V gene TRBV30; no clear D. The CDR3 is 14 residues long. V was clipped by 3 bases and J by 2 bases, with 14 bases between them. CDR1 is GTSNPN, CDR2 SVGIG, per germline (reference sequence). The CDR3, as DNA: TGTGCCTGGAGCCTCGATGATGCGGCCTACGAGCAGTACTTC. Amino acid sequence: CAWSLDDAAYEQYF.

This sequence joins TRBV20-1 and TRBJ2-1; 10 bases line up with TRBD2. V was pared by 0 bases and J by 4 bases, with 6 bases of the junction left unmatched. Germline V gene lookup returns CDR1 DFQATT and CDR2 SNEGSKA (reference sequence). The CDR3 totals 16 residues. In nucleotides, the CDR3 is TGCAGTGCTAGAGATCCAACTAGCGGGGAATACAATGAGCAGTTCTTC. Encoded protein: CSARDPTSGEYNEQFF.

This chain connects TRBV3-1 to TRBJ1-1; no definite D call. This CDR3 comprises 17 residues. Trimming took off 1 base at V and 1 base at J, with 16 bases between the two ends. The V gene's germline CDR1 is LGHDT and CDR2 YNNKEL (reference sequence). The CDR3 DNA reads TGTGCCAGCAGCCAAGCCGTACTTACAAACTCGAACACTGAAGCTTTCTTT. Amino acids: CASSQAVLTNSNTEAFF.

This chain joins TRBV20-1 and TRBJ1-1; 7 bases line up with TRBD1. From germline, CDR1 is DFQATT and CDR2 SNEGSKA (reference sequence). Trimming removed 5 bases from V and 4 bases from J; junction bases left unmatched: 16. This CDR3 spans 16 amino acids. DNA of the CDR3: TGCAGTGCTCCAAAGCTTGCCGGCAGGGGGTTCACTGAAGCTTTCTTT. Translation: CSAPKLAGRGFTEAFF.

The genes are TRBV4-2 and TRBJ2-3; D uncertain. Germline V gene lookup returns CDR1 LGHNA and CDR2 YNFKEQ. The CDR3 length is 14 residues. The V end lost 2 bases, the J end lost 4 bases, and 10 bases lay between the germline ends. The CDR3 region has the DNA TGTGCCAGCAGCCAACTTCCGGGCTCAGATACGCAGTATTTT. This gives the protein CASSQLPGSDTQYF.

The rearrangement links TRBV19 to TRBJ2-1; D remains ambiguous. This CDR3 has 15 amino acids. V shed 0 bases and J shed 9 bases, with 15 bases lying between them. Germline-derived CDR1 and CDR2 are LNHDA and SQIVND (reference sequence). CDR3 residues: CASSIDRASVTEQFF. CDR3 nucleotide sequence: TGTGCCAGTAGTATAGATCGAGCTAGTGTGACTGAGCAGTTCTTC.

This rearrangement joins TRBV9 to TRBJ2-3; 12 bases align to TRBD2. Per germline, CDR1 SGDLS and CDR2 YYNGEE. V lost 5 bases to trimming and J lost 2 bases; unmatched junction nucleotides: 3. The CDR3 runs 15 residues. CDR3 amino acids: CASRRLAGVTDTQYF. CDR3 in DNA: TGTGCCAGCAGAAGACTAGCGGGGGTCACAGATACGCAGTATTTT.

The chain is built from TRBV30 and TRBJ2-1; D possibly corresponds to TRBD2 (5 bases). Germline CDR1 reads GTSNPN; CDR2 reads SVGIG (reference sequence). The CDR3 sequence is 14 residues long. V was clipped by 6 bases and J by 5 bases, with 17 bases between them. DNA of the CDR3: TGTGCCTGCACGACGCTGGGAGTAAACAATGAGCAGTTCTTC. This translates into CACTTLGVNNEQFF.